This T cell receptor (beta chain) was recovered during a study of cytomegalovirus exposure and HLA in healthy donors. Study-wide context: In a later analysis, the roughly 120 validation repertoires were reported to have used the same platform as the approximately 700 first-cohort repertoires.

The study's findings and limits: Among the CMV-associated chains, three were confirmed in vitro as specific for CMV antigens. The authors listed approximately 150 TCR beta chains as cytomegalovirus-associated. Reports indicated that the classifier achieved high specificity and sensitivity in diagnosing cytomegalovirus status.

About this clone: What it recognizes is unknown.

The CDR3 spans 12 residues. Germline CDR1 LNHDA, CDR2 SQIVND (reference sequence). Trimming took off 5 bases at V and 3 bases at J, with 7 bases between the two ends. The repertoire was sequenced with immunoSEQ multiplex PCR; TCRdb's copy has only in-frame clones and lacks some. The table lists under 85,000 clones, roughly 94% of them singletons, with about 3.6% in the top ten. The chain employs TRBV19 and TRBJ1-2; D is unclear. The source is a woman aged 18-29 years in good health and CMV-seropositive. Source material: PBMCs. The CDR3 DNA is TGTGCCAGTAGTCCCCTAGACTATGGCTACACCTTC. This gives the protein CASSPLDYGYTF.